What follows is one TCR beta chain and its context. The data derive from a study of blood T cell repertoires in COVID-19. At the level of the study: Acute and convalescent COVID-19 samples came from the United States, Italy and Spain. Sources were T cells, B-cell-depleted T cells, or PBMCs; the material itself was cDNA or gDNA.

As processed by the authors: Amplification with reference gene primers provided the estimates of nucleated cell counts. Some clones are missing from TCRdb's copy, which holds only in-frame ones; the method was immunoSEQ multiplex PCR. V and J calls and clone size are as listed in that table; D and trimming were resolved from the DNA. This sample carries around 100,000 clones, roughly nine tenths of them seen once, and the ten largest clones take 5% to 6.5%. The V and J ends lost 4 bases and 0 bases respectively, with 7 bases between them. Germline CDR1 and CDR2: GTSNPN and SVGIG (reference sequence). The CDR3 is 13 residues long.

This receptor was identified in a human donor in a cohort sampled during active COVID-19. The chain links TRBV30 to TRBJ2-1, with unresolved D. Source material: peripheral blood. CDR3 nucleotides: TGTGCCTGGATGGCGGACTCCTACAATGAGCAGTTCTTC. It yields the protein CAWMADSYNEQFF.